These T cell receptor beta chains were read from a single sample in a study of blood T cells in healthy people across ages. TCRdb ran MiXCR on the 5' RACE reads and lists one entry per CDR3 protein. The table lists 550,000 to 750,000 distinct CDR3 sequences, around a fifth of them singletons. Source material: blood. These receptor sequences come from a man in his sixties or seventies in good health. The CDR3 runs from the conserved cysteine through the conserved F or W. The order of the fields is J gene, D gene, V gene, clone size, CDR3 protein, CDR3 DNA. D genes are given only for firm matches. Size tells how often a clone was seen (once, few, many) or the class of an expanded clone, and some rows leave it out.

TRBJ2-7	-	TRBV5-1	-	CASSLVNYEQYF	TGCGCCAGCAGCTTGGTCAACTACGAGCAGTACTTC
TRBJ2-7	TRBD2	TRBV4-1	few	CASSQAPGLAGDEQYF	TGCGCCAGCAGCCAAGCCCCGGGACTAGCGGGAGACGAGCAGTACTTC
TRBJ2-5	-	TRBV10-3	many	CAISESFGKETQYF	TGTGCCATCAGTGAGTCGTTTGGGAAAGAGACCCAGTACTTC
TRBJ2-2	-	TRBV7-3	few	CASSVQGRGTGELFF	TGTGCCAGCAGCGTCCAGGGTCGGGGCACCGGGGAGCTGTTTTTT
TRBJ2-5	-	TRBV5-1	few	CASSPRGSDGRLGETQYF	TGCGCCAGCAGCCCCCGAGGAAGTGACGGGAGACTGGGAGAGACCCAGTACTTC
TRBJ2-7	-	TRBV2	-	CASSRDSPLEQYF	TGTGCCAGCAGCCGGGACTCCCCACTCGAGCAGTACTTC
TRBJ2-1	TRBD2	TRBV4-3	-	CASSQDLSGRGWNEQFF	TGCGCCAGCAGCCAAGATTTGAGCGGGAGGGGGTGGAATGAGCAGTTCTTC
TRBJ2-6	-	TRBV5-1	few	CASSLSTGSGANVLTF	TGCGCCAGCAGCTTGAGTACGGGCTCTGGGGCCAACGTCCTGACTTTC
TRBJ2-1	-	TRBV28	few	CASSSQSSYNEQFF	TGTGCCAGCAGTTCCCAGAGCTCCTACAATGAGCAGTTCTTC
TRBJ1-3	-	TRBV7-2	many	CASSSGFGNTIYF	TGTGCCAGCAGCTCAGGATTCGGAAACACCATATATTTT
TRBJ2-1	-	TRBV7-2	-	CASSLAVGNNEQFF	TGTGCCAGCAGCTTAGCTGTAGGCAACAATGAGCAGTTCTTC
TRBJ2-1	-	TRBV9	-	CASSVDGGGIYNEQFF	TGTGCCAGCAGCGTAGATGGGGGAGGTATTTACAATGAGCAGTTCTTC
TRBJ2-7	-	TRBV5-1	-	CASSLVVGVYEQYF	TGCGCCAGCAGCTTGGTGGTGGGTGTGTACGAGCAGTACTTC
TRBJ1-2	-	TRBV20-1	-	CSARIPLMYGYTF	TGCAGTGCTAGGATACCCTTGATGTATGGCTACACCTTC
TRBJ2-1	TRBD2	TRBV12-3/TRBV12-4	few	CASTSSGSYNEQFF	TGTGCCAGCACCTCTAGCGGTTCCTACAATGAGCAGTTCTTC
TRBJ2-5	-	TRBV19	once	CASSLGLQETQHF	TGTGCCAGTAGTCTGGGACTGCAAGAGACCCAGCACTTC
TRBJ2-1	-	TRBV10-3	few	CAISPTGYNEQFF	TGTGCCATCAGCCCGACAGGATACAATGAGCAGTTCTTC
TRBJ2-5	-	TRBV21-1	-	CASSKGGTSRPEWETQYF	TGTGCCAGCAGCAAAGGGGGGACTAGCAGGCCAGAATGGGAGACCCAGTACTTC
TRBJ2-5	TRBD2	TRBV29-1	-	CSAPLAGAPETQYF	TGCAGCGCGCCTCTAGCGGGGGCCCCAGAGACCCAGTACTTC
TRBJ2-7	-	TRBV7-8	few	CASSPQRVDYEQYF	TGTGCCAGCAGCCCCCAGAGGGTAGATTACGAGCAGTACTTC
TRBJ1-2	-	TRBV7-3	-	CASSQNPTNYGYTF	TGTGCCAGCAGCCAAAACCCGACTAACTATGGCTACACCTTC
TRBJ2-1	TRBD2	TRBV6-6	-	CASSSSGTSGVDEQFF	TGTGCCAGCAGTTCCTCCGGGACTAGCGGGGTCGATGAGCAGTTCTTC
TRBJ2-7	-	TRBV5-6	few	CASSSLTESSYEQYF	TGTGCCAGCAGCTCCCTGACGGAGAGCTCCTACGAGCAGTACTTC
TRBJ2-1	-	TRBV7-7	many	CASRKKTGPYNEQFF	TGTGCTAGCAGGAAAAAAACAGGGCCCTACAATGAGCAGTTCTTC
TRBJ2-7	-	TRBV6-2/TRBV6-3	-	CASSRILTGPYEQYF	TGTGCCAGCAGCCGGATCTTAACGGGGCCGTACGAGCAGTACTTC
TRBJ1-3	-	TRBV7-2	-	CASSLSQGRGASGNTIYF	TGTGCCAGCAGCTTATCCCAGGGGAGGGGAGCTTCTGGAAACACCATATATTTT
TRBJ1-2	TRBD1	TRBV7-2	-	CASSLNRGDSYTF	TGTGCCAGCAGCTTAAACAGGGGCGATAGCTACACCTTC
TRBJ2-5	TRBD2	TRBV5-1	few	CASSKLAEQETQYF	TGCGCCAGCAGCAAACTAGCGGAACAAGAGACCCAGTACTTC
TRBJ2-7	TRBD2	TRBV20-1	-	CSARDSPSGRYEQYF	TGCAGTGCTAGAGATTCCCCTAGCGGGAGGTACGAGCAGTACTTC
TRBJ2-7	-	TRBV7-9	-	CASSWEQGSSYEQYF	TGTGCCAGCAGCTGGGAGCAGGGGAGCTCCTACGAGCAGTACTTC
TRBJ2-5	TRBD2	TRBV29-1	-	CSVSSGTRRETQYF	TGCAGCGTTTCTAGCGGGACCCGACGGGAGACCCAGTACTTC
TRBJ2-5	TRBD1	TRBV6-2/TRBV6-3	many	CASSQPGQKETQYF	TGTGCCAGCAGTCAACCGGGACAGAAAGAGACCCAGTACTTC
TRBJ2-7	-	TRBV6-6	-	CASSYSSTVPEQYF	TGTGCCAGCAGTTACTCGTCGACAGTTCCCGAGCAGTACTTC
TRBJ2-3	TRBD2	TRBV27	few	CASSTWTSGSLDTQYF	TGTGCCAGCAGTACCTGGACTAGCGGGAGTCTGGATACGCAGTATTTT
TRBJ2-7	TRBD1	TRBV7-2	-	CACSSGTGTYEQYF	TGTGCCTGCAGCTCCGGGACAGGTACCTACGAGCAGTACTTC
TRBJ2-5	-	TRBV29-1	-	CSVWEPDWGQETQYF	TGCAGCGTTTGGGAGCCCGATTGGGGGCAAGAGACCCAGTACTTC
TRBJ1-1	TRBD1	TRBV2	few	CASRGTGGGTEAFF	TGTGCCAGCAGGGGGACAGGGGGAGGCACTGAAGCTTTCTTT